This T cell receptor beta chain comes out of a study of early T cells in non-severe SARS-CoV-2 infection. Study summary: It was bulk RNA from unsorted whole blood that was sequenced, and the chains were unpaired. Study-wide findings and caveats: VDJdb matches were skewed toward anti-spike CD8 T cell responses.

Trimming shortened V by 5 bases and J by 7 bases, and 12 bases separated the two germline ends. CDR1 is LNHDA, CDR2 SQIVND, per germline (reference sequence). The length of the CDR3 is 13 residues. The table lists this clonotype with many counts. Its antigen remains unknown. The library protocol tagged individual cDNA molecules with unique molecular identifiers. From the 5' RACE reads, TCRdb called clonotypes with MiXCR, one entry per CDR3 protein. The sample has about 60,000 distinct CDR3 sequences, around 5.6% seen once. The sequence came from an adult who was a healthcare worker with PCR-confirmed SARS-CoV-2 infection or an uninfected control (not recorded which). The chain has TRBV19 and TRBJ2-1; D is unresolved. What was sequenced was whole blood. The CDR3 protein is CASSLRRTNEQFF. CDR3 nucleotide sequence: TGTGCCAGTAGTTTACGGCGAACAAATGAGCAGTTCTTC.